This T cell receptor beta chain was captured in a study of blood T cell repertoires in COVID-19. The CDR3 consists of 15 residues. Germline lookup yields CDR1 MNHEY and CDR2 SMNVEV (reference sequence). Trimming shortened V by 4 bases and J by 6 bases, and 16 bases separated the two germline ends. Clones were sequenced by immunoSEQ multiplex PCR, and TCRdb holds only the in-frame ones, with some missing. The repertoire holds approximately 300,000 clones, with approximately 90% as singletons. Sequencing was performed on peripheral blood. The gene calls are TRBV27 and TRBJ2-4; D is perhaps TRBD1 (6 bases). The sequence was obtained from a woman aged 45 to 65 with COVID-19, enrolled during active disease. The CDR3 spells CASSSTGSWGNIQYF. Written as DNA, the CDR3 is TGTGCCAGCAGTTCAACAGGGTCGTGGGGAAACATTCAGTACTTC.